These T cell receptor beta chains were read from a single sample in a study of metastatic and nonmetastatic thyroid tumors. TCRdb ran MiXCR on the PCR reads. Among roughly 45,000 clones listed, roughly 3.1% were seen once. Sequenced input: blood. Receptors originate from a female donor with papillary thyroid cancer or a benign thyroid nodule (not recorded which). Some clones in this sample may be carry-over from other donors' samples. CDR3s include the opening cysteine and the closing phenylalanine or tryptophan. A D gene is named only where the DNA matches it firmly. Size tells how often a clone was seen (once, few, many) or the class of an expanded clone, and some rows leave it out.

>TRBJ1-6|TRBV19|large|NA
CASSKDGPSSYNSPLHF
TGTGCCAGTAGCAAAGACGGCCCGAGCTCCTATAATTCACCCCTCCACTTT
>TRBJ2-2|TRBV28|NA|NA
CASSRTQNTGELFF
TGTGCCAGCAGCCGGACGCAGAACACCGGGGAGCTGTTTTTT
>TRBJ2-3|TRBV28|many|TRBD1
CASSYPPMDRGLQYF
TGTGCCAGCAGCTACCCGCCGATGGACAGGGGGCTGCAGTATTTT
>TRBJ1-1|TRBV6-9|NA|NA
CASSSPRDTSGSEAFF
TGTGCCAGCAGTTCTCCCCGGGACACCTCAGGATCCGAAGCTTTCTTT
>TRBJ2-1|TRBV5-1|many|NA
CASGPGHQYNEQFF
TGCGCCAGCGGTCCGGGACACCAGTACAATGAGCAGTTCTTC
>TRBJ1-1|TRBV10-2|many|NA
CASSTSLSLAFF
TGCGCCAGCAGTACCAGTCTAAGCCTGGCTTTCTTT
>TRBJ2-2|TRBV27|NA|NA
CASSFLRGELFF
TGTGCCAGCAGTTTCCTTCGTGGGGAGCTGTTTTTT
>TRBJ1-5|TRBV5-5|many|NA
CASSLEAGRPNQPQHF
TGTGCCAGCAGCTTGGAGGCGGGAAGGCCTAATCAGCCCCAGCATTTT
>TRBJ1-1|TRBV5-1|many|NA
CASSAFSGAEAFF
TGCGCCAGCAGCGCCTTTTCGGGGGCTGAAGCTTTCTTT
>TRBJ2-2|TRBV7-9|many|NA
CASSSGQFTGELFF
TGTGCCAGCAGCTCCGGACAGTTCACCGGGGAGCTGTTTTTT
>TRBJ2-7|TRBV6-1|large|TRBD1
CASGFGTGFNEQYF
TGTGCCAGCGGTTTCGGGACAGGGTTTAACGAGCAGTACTTC
>TRBJ1-6|TRBV6-5|few|NA
CASSYSGGDSALHF
TGTGCCAGCAGTTACTCAGGAGGAGATTCGGCCCTCCACTTT
>TRBJ2-7|TRBV6-4|NA|NA
CASNRQVAYEQYF
TGTGCCAGCAACCGACAAGTAGCCTACGAGCAGTACTTC
>TRBJ2-1|TRBV27|many|NA
CASSRQGSYNEQFF
TGTGCCAGCAGTCGCCAGGGGTCCTACAATGAGCAGTTCTTC
>TRBJ1-1|TRBV7-2|many|NA
CASSHSRTGTTMNTEAFF
TGTGCCAGCAGCCATTCTCGTACAGGAACTACGATGAACACTGAAGCTTTCTTT
>TRBJ2-3|TRBV5-5|many|TRBD2
CASSALAGVDTQYF
TGTGCCAGCAGCGCCCTAGCGGGAGTAGATACGCAGTATTTT
>TRBJ2-3|TRBV3-1|many|TRBD2
CASSLLAGGPADTQYF
TGTGCCAGCAGCCTCTTAGCGGGAGGGCCGGCAGATACGCAGTATTTT
>TRBJ2-7|TRBV6-5|NA|NA
CASSYSQATYEQYF
TGTGCCAGCAGTTACTCACAGGCCACCTACGAGCAGTACTTC
>TRBJ1-1|TRBV27|many|NA
CASSLSGGWTEAFF
TGTGCCAGCAGTTTATCAGGGGGGTGGACTGAAGCTTTCTTT
>TRBJ1-1|TRBV7-2|NA|NA
CASSSQRHNTEAFF
TGTGCCAGCAGCTCCCAGAGGCATAACACTGAAGCTTTCTTT
>TRBJ1-1|TRBV2|many|NA
CASSVPALNTEAFF
TGTGCCAGCAGTGTTCCCGCATTGAACACTGAAGCTTTCTTT
>TRBJ1-6|TRBV20-1|many|NA
CSARDLGSPLHF
TGCAGTGCTAGAGATCTCGGATCACCCCTCCACTTT
>TRBJ1-1|TRBV3-1|many|NA
CASSQGPYRAMNTEAFF
TGTGCCAGCAGCCAAGGGCCATACAGAGCCATGAACACTGAAGCTTTCTTT
>TRBJ2-2|TRBV6-4|few|NA
CASSEDAGETGELFF
TGTGCCAGCAGTGAAGACGCAGGGGAAACCGGGGAGCTGTTTTTT
>TRBJ2-4|TRBV24-1|many|NA
CATSDPTGGRGNIQYF
TGTGCCACCAGTGACCCCACCGGGGGGCGCGGAAACATTCAGTACTTC
>TRBJ2-7|TRBV7-2|NA|NA
CASSLQGSTYEQYF
TGTGCCAGCAGCTTACAGGGGAGTACCTACGAGCAGTACTTC
>TRBJ2-7|TRBV6-1|many|NA
CASRHHEQYF
TGTGCCAGCCGACACCACGAGCAGTACTTC
>TRBJ2-2|TRBV2|few|TRBD1
CASITARDRVNTGELFF
TGTGCCAGCATTACAGCCCGGGACAGGGTGAACACCGGGGAGCTGTTTTTT
>TRBJ2-7|TRBV11-2|few|TRBD2
CASSLGLAATYEQYF
TGTGCCAGCAGCTTAGGACTAGCGGCAACCTACGAGCAGTACTTC
>TRBJ2-1|TRBV11-2|medium-sized|NA
CASSLLAGTQEQFF
TGTGCCAGCAGCTTACTAGCAGGAACCCAGGAGCAGTTCTTC
>TRBJ2-3|TRBV13|few|NA
CASSPWGTGTDTQYF
TGTGCCAGCAGCCCCTGGGGTACGGGCACAGATACGCAGTATTTT
>TRBJ1-1|TRBV6-5|many|NA
CASSYRATAIMNTEAFF
TGTGCCAGCAGTTACAGGGCGACAGCTATTATGAACACTGAAGCTTTCTTT
>TRBJ2-2|TRBV27|few|NA
CASSTAGTNTGELFF
TGTGCCAGCAGCACAGCCGGGACTAACACCGGGGAGCTGTTTTTT
>TRBJ2-1|TRBV19|many|NA
CASSIRPYNEQFF
TGTGCCAGTAGTATTAGACCGTACAATGAGCAGTTCTTC
>TRBJ1-1|TRBV4-1|few|NA
CASSQVRNTEAFF
TGCGCCAGCAGCCAAGTGCGGAACACTGAAGCTTTCTTT
>TRBJ2-3|TRBV7-3|NA|NA
CASSLTTGRADTQYF
TGTGCCAGCAGCTTAACAACAGGTCGGGCGGATACGCAGTATTTT
>TRBJ2-7|TRBV2|many|TRBD2
CASSGTVGLAGASSYEQYF
TGTGCCAGCAGCGGGACAGTGGGACTAGCGGGGGCCTCGTCCTACGAGCAGTACTTC
>TRBJ1-5|TRBV6-1|many|TRBD1
CASSWTGGSQPQHF
TGTGCCAGCAGTTGGACAGGAGGATCACAGCCCCAGCATTTT
>TRBJ1-2|TRBV6-2/TRBV6-3|NA|NA
CASSRFMGGAYGYTF
TGTGCCAGCAGTCGTTTTATGGGGGGCGCCTATGGCTACACCTTC
>TRBJ2-2|TRBV12-5|NA|NA
CASGLREGDGELFF
TGTGCTAGTGGTTTGAGGGAAGGGGACGGGGAGCTGTTTTTT
>TRBJ1-5|TRBV30|NA|TRBD1
CAWNYGTGGTGTHSNQPQHF
TGTGCCTGGAACTACGGGACAGGGGGCACCGGGACCCATAGCAATCAGCCCCAGCATTTT
>TRBJ2-3|TRBV28|medium-sized|TRBD2
CASSFAGDPSTDTQYF
TGTGCCAGCAGTTTCGCGGGAGATCCTAGCACAGATACGCAGTATTTT
>TRBJ2-2|TRBV13|NA|NA
CASRLTTSRELFF
TGTGCCAGCAGATTAACTACCTCTCGGGAGCTGTTTTTT
>TRBJ2-7|TRBV27|few|TRBD2
CASSSRLAGGAGEQYF
TGTGCCAGCAGTTCGCGACTAGCGGGAGGGGCGGGGGAGCAGTACTTC
>TRBJ2-1|TRBV2|few|NA
CASSEDYKDEQFF
TGTGCCAGCAGTGAAGACTACAAGGATGAGCAGTTCTTC
>TRBJ2-7|TRBV9|NA|NA
CARSISAAGEYEQYF
TGTGCCAGAAGCATATCCGCGGCAGGGGAGTACGAGCAGTACTTC
>TRBJ2-7|TRBV3-1|NA|NA
CASSHGAVVVEQYF
TGTGCCAGCAGCCACGGGGCAGTGGTCGTCGAGCAGTACTTC
>TRBJ1-2|TRBV7-9|NA|NA
CASSPLSVAYGYTF
TGTGCCAGCAGCCCCCTGTCCGTTGCCTATGGCTACACCTTC
>TRBJ1-5|TRBV4-1|many|NA
CASSFRVGSNQPQHF
TGCGCCAGCAGTTTCAGGGTTGGGAGCAATCAGCCCCAGCATTTT
>TRBJ1-6|TRBV6-1|NA|NA
CASSSDRYNSPLHF
TGTGCCAGCAGTTCCGACAGGTACAATTCACCCCTCCACTTT
>TRBJ2-3|TRBV2|many|NA
CASSGRKGRATDTQYF
TGTGCCAGCAGTGGGCGGAAGGGGCGGGCTACAGATACGCAGTATTTT
>TRBJ2-1|TRBV4-1|many|NA
CASSQEKARIYNEQFF
TGCGCCAGCAGCCAAGAAAAGGCCAGAATCTACAATGAGCAGTTCTTC
>TRBJ2-2|TRBV30|NA|NA
CAWSVTGEVGELFF
TGTGCCTGGAGTGTTACGGGGGAAGTCGGGGAGCTGTTTTTT
>TRBJ1-3|TRBV18|NA|NA
CASSPGVGGNTIYF
TGTGCCAGCTCTCCCGGGGTAGGTGGAAACACCATATATTTT